The 26 T cell receptor beta chains listed next were all sequenced from one sample in a study of CD8+CD57+ T cells in acquired aplastic anemia. Profiling of TCR beta VDJ combinations and CDR3 sequences used genomic DNA as template. Each CDR3 protein gets one entry after TCRdb re-called the reads with MiXCR. The sample holds 98,000 or so distinct CDR3 sequences; less than 65% are singletons and the top ten take roughly 30%. The material sequenced was sorted CD4+, CD8+, or CD8+CD57+ T cells (not recorded which) from PBMCs. Receptor source: a human donor in good health, serving as a control.

This clonotype was observed many times. Here the CDR3 reads CASSSSGTVYEQYF. The CDR3 DNA is TGTGCCAGCAGTTCATCTGGGACAGTCTACGAGCAGTACTTC. The chain uses TRBV6-2 or TRBV6-3 and TRBJ2-7; TRBD1 matches 7 bases. The CDR3 loop spans 14 amino acids. The trim removed 4 bases at V and 3 bases at J, leaving 6 bases unmatched. CDR1 and CDR2 from the germline V gene are MNHEY and SVGEGT.

The rearrangement uses TRBV10-3 and TRBJ1-5; D perhaps matches TRBD1 (5 bases). From germline, CDR1 is ENHRY and CDR2 SYGVKD. Trimming stripped 0 bases from V and 0 bases from J, with 9 bases between. The CDR3 has 16 amino acids. The CDR3, as DNA: TGTGCCATCAGTGAGTCGGGGGGATATAGCAATCAGCCCCAGCATTTT. Protein: CAISESGGYSNQPQHF.

V is TRBV11-2 and J is TRBJ2-1; possible D gene TRBD2, 6 bases. The V and J ends lost 5 bases and 7 bases respectively, with 21 bases between them. Germline V CDR1 and CDR2: SGHAT, FQNNGV. This CDR3 contains 16 residues. CDR3 sequence reads: CASSTNGRPAGNEQFF. CDR3 DNA sequence: TGTGCCAGCAGCACGAACGGACGGCCTGCGGGGAATGAGCAGTTCTTC.

This clonotype was observed a handful of times. V is TRBV19 and J is TRBJ1-2; 7 positions match TRBD1. In germline, CDR1 is LNHDA, CDR2 SQIVND (reference sequence). The CDR3 sequence is 17 residues long. J was trimmed by 0 bases and V by 6 bases; bases with no gene match: 13. CDR3: CASSPSPGTAANYGYTF. In nucleotides, the CDR3 is TGTGCCAGTAGCCCAAGTCCCGGGACAGCAGCTAACTATGGCTACACCTTC. Full variable domain (rest looked up from reference TRBV19 and TRBJ1-2): DGGITQSPKYLFRKEGQNVTLSCEQNLNHDAMYWYRQDPGQGLRLIYYSQIVNDFQKGDIAEGYSVSREKKESFPLTVTSAQKNPTAFYLCASSPSPGTAANYGYTFGSGTRLTVV.

This clonotype has just one count. The J gene is TRBJ1-2, the V gene TRBV7-9; weak D call: TRBD1 (6 bases). This CDR3 is built from 15 residues. Looked up from germline, CDR1 is SEHNR and CDR2 is FQNEAQ (reference sequence). The germline V and J ends were trimmed by 11 bases and 12 bases, with 31 bases remaining between them. The CDR3 protein is CALQAEQGSGYDHTF. As DNA, the CDR3 is TGTGCCCTCCAGGCCGAACAGGGTTCGGGCTATGACCACACCTTC.

There are many counts of this clonotype. This sequence joins TRBV7-6 and TRBJ2-1, with 12 bases fitting TRBD2. CDR1 is SGHVS, CDR2 FNYEAQ, per germline. CDR3 length equals 16 residues. V trimming: 5 bases; J trimming: 3 bases; junction bases outside the gene matches: 5. The CDR3 spells CASSQLAGGVYNEQFF. CDR3 sequence (DNA): TGTGCCAGCAGCCAACTAGCGGGGGGTGTCTACAATGAGCAGTTCTTC.

The sample holds many counts of this clonotype. The CDR3 DNA reads TGTGCCAGCAGCTTTAAGGGTAGTGAGCATGGACAGCCCCAGCATTTT. Translating it yields CASSFKGSEHGQPQHF. The gene calls are TRBV5-5 and TRBJ1-5, with unresolved D. The CDR3 spans 16 residues. In germline, CDR1 is SGHKS, CDR2 YYEKEE (reference sequence). V lost 2 bases and J lost 7, with 19 bases in between.

The chain's CDR3 is CASSSDRAETQYF. DNA for the CDR3: TGTGCCAGCAGCTCAGACAGGGCTGAGACCCAGTACTTC. The genes are TRBV2 and TRBJ2-5; TRBD1 matches at 7 bases. Germline lookup yields CDR1 SNHLY and CDR2 FYNNEI. After removal of 6 bases from V and 5 bases from J, the junction contained 6 bases not matched to a gene. The CDR3 length is 13 residues.

About this clonotype: This clone may be a read error of a much larger clone one base away. The chain combines TRBV25-1 with TRBJ2-7, with 8 bases matching TRBD1. Germline CDR1 is MGHDK and CDR2 is SYGVNS. There are 11 residues in the CDR3. V was pared by 11 bases and J by 7 bases, with 7 bases of the junction left unmatched. DNA for the CDR3: TGTGCCTGGAGTCACAGGGGGGAGCAGTACTTC. Translated: CAWSHRGEQYF.

V gene TRBV11-2 combines with J gene TRBJ1-4, with D possibly matching TRBD1 (5 bases). CDR1 SGHAT and CDR2 FQNNGV come from the germline V gene. CDR3 length: 19 residues. V lost 1 base and J lost 8, with 26 bases in between. CDR3 sequence: CASSLVAPGRARAGEKLFF. CDR3 DNA sequence: TGTGCCAGCAGCTTAGTCGCCCCGGGCAGGGCAAGGGCAGGGGAAAAACTGTTTTTT.

This clonotype was seen many times. The chain uses TRBV7-6 and TRBJ2-2, with a possible D match to TRBD2 (5 bases). There are 13 residues in the CDR3. CDR1 and CDR2 from the germline V gene are SGHVS and FNYEAQ. Deletions cut 4 bases from V and 6 bases from J, with 9 bases between. CDR3 sequence (DNA): TGTGCCAGCAGCTGGAGAGGGCCCGGGGAGCTGTTTTTT. Translated, it gives CASSWRGPGELFF. Drawing the rest from reference TRBV7-6 and TRBJ2-2, the complete variable domain is GAGVSQSPRYKVTKRGQDVALRCDPISGHVSLYWYRQALGQGPEFLTYFNYEAQQDKSGLPNDRFSAERPEGSISTLTIQRTEQRDSAMYRCASSWRGPGELFFGEGSRLTVL.

J is TRBJ2-7 and V is TRBV7-8; 7 nucleotides align to TRBD2. V lost 4 bases to trimming and J lost 1 base; unmatched junction nucleotides: 4. The CDR3 loop spans 14 amino acids. The germline CDR1 and CDR2 sequences are SGHVS and FQNEAQ. The CDR3 loop reads CASSSGTISYEQYF. CDR3 bases: TGTGCCAGCAGCTCCGGGACTATTTCCTACGAGCAGTACTTC.

The chain has TRBV20-1 and TRBJ2-1; 9 bases are a match to TRBD2. Trimming took 8 bases from V and 4 from J; bases not matched to a gene: 9. This CDR3 is built from 14 residues. The germline V gene has CDR1 DFQATT and CDR2 SNEGSKA (reference sequence). The DNA of the CDR3 is TGCAGTTCTGGACTAGCGAGGGCTTACAATGAGCAGTTCTTC. Its protein is CSSGLARAYNEQFF.

The chain links TRBV7-9 to TRBJ2-7; 9 nucleotides line up with TRBD1. The V gene end was trimmed by 5 bases and the J gene end by 5 bases; junction bases not matched to a gene: 7. CDR3 size: 14 residues. The V gene's germline CDR1 is SEHNR and CDR2 FQNEAQ (reference sequence). CDR3 amino acids: CASSPGQGVDEQYF. CDR3 DNA sequence: TGTGCCAGCAGCCCGGGACAGGGTGTGGACGAGCAGTACTTC.

CDR3 in amino acids: CASRRTGVTYGYTF. CDR3 DNA sequence: TGTGCCAGCAGGCGGACAGGGGTCACCTATGGCTACACCTTC. The chain is built from TRBV6-1 and TRBJ1-2; 9 bases fit TRBD1. The CDR3 consists of 14 residues. The V gene's germline CDR1 is MNHNS and CDR2 SASEGT. The V segment lost 6 bases and the J segment 4 bases; nucleotides outside the gene matches: 6.

The CDR3 loop reads CASSDPGTYEQYF. The CDR3 bases are TGTGCCAGCAGTGACCCAGGGACCTACGAGCAGTACTTC. This sequence joins TRBV25-1 and TRBJ2-7, with D possibly TRBD1 on 5 matching bases. Trimming pared 3 bases from V and 2 bases from J, leaving 8 bases between. The CDR3 length is 13 residues. Germline CDR1 and CDR2: MGHDK and SYGVNS.

This clonotype appeared a single time. The V and J genes are TRBV19 and TRBJ1-5; tentative D call: TRBD1 (6 bases). Germline lookup yields CDR1 LNHDA and CDR2 SQIVND (reference sequence). The length of the CDR3 is 14 residues. V lost 4 bases, J lost 6 bases, and 13 bases lay in between. The CDR3, as DNA: TGTGCCAGTAGTAGTGGGGGGGGCAGTCAGCCCCAGCATTTT. Its protein product is CASSSGGGSQPQHF.

The J gene is TRBJ2-7, the V gene TRBV29-1; weak D call: TRBD1 (5 bases). The CDR3 loop spans 14 amino acids. Between the trimmed V and J ends, which lost 3 bases and 5 bases, there was a span of 17 bases. Germline CDR1 reads SQVTM; CDR2 reads ANQGSEA. The CDR3 region has the DNA TGCAGCGTTGATATCAGGGTAAGAGTCCACGAGCAGTACTTC. Its protein product is CSVDIRVRVHEQYF.

The table lists this clonotype with many counts. The rearrangement uses TRBV5-6 and TRBJ1-1; D may be TRBD1 (5 bases). The V end was cut by 0 bases, the J end by 10 bases, with 13 bases between. The V gene's germline CDR1 is SGHDT and CDR2 YYEEEE. The CDR3 covers 13 residues. Here the CDR3 reads CASSLGRAGVAFF. DNA of the CDR3: TGTGCCAGCAGCTTGGGGAGGGCGGGGGTAGCTTTCTTT.

V usage is TRBV10-2 and J usage is TRBJ2-7; TRBD1 or TRBD2 may be the D gene (5 bases each). Trimming cost V 5 bases and J 3 bases, with 17 bases left between them. CDR3 length equals 15 residues. The germline CDR1 and CDR2 sequences are WSHSY and SAAADI. CDR3 in amino acids: CASSYARGRNYEQYF. The CDR3 nucleotides are TGCGCCAGCAGTTACGCGAGGGGACGCAACTACGAGCAGTACTTC.

This clonotype was seen only a few times. J is TRBJ2-3 and V is TRBV2; D is perhaps TRBD1 or TRBD2 (7 bases each). V was shortened by 6 bases and J by 5 bases, with 18 bases between the two germline ends. Germline V gives CDR1 SNHLY, CDR2 FYNNEI. The CDR3 covers 15 residues. The DNA for the CDR3 is TGTGCCAGCAGCCCAGAGACAGGGAGGGGAGATACGCAGTATTTT. It specifies CASSPETGRGDTQYF.

The chain combines TRBV25-1 with TRBJ2-1; 9 nucleotides line up with TRBD1. The V and J ends lost 4 bases and 3 bases, in that order; junction bases with no gene match: 4. The CDR3 is made up of 15 amino acids. Looked up from germline, CDR1 is MGHDK and CDR2 is SYGVNS. The CDR3 region has the DNA TGTGCCAGCAGTGGGGACAGGGAGGTCTACAATGAGCAGTTCTTC. Encoded protein: CASSGDREVYNEQFF.

V and J are TRBV2 and TRBJ1-1, with a possible D match to TRBD1 (6 bases). CDR3 size: 13 residues. The V end was cut by 10 bases, the J end by 5 bases, with 17 bases between. Per the germline V gene, CDR1 is SNHLY and CDR2 is FYNNEI. CDR3 in DNA: TGTGCCACTCACCGGGACAAGGGAACTGAAGCTTTCTTT. Translation gives CATHRDKGTEAFF.

The V gene is TRBV25-1, the J gene TRBJ2-1; D unresolved. The CDR3 runs to 14 residues. Germline loops: CDR1 MGHDK, CDR2 SYGVNS. V dropped 1 base and J dropped 6 bases, with 10 bases sitting between them. The CDR3 sequence is CASSEFGPANEQFF. The DNA for the CDR3 is TGTGCCAGCAGTGAATTCGGTCCAGCCAATGAGCAGTTCTTC.

This rearrangement joins TRBV2 to TRBJ1-6; no reliable D call. CDR1 SNHLY and CDR2 FYNNEI come from the germline V gene. V lost 0 bases and J 14 bases, leaving 11 bases between the germline ends. The CDR3 is 13 amino acids. The CDR3 protein is CASSEAQAETLHF. As DNA, the CDR3 is TGTGCCAGCAGTGAAGCACAAGCCGAAACCCTCCACTTT. The full variable domain, rest sourced from reference TRBV2 and TRBJ1-6, is EPEVTQTPSHQVTQMGQEVILRCVPISNHLYFYWYRQILGQKVEFLVSFYNNEISEKSEIFDDQFSVERPDGSNFTLKIRSTKLEDSAMYFCASSEAQAETLHFGNGTRLTVT.

The genes are TRBV29-1 and TRBJ1-4; 11 bases align to TRBD1. CDR1 is SQVTM and CDR2 is ANQGSEA in the germline V gene. This CDR3 contains 13 residues. V dropped 6 bases and J dropped 7; count of bases not matched to a gene: 4. Here the CDR3 DNA reads TGCAGCGTAGAGGACAGGGGGCGTGAAAAACTGTTTTTT. Translated, it gives CSVEDRGREKLFF.